This T cell receptor beta chain was recorded in a study of chemoradiotherapy in HPV16-positive cancers (dated by TCRdb to between 2020 and 2023). For the study in its entirety: Using functional T-cell assays on cells from a couple of HPV16-positive patients, the researchers defined candidate HPV-specific T-cell clones and common TCR motifs. TCR repertoires from some 89 patients with HPV-related cancers were then used to track the candidate HPV-specific TCRs and motifs. The study asked whether T-cell immunity to the HPV oncoproteins E6 and E7 changes during chemoradiotherapy and whether this immunity affects survival. Here is what the overall study found, with its caveats: Expansion of candidate HPV-specific clones and E7-related TCR motifs was observed in the tumor microenvironment during treatment, whereas no such expansion was observed for non-HPV-specific T cells. Improved recurrence-free survival in HPV16-positive patients was associated with expansion of HPV-responsive T cells during chemoradiotherapy. The functional definition of HPV-specific T cells came from only two HPV16-positive patients, and the survival association was reported for HPV16-positive patients.

Repertoires were sampled multiple times during chemoradiotherapy, which allowed clonal expansion in the tumor microenvironment to be followed. As for this clone: The antigen this receptor binds is unknown. Base-call qualities are not available, and no considerably larger clone is one nucleotide away.

The library was built by means of the immunoSEQ multiplex PCR assay. TCRdb's version of the immuneACCESS table is confined to in-frame rearrangements and falls short of the full clone set. An unresolved V gene accounts for under half of the shortfall where checked; the remainder is of unknown origin. Counted in this sample were 4,500 to 5,500 clones; 70% to 75% of them appeared once. The ten largest account for roughly 10% of the sample. V is shortened by 3 bases, J by 4 bases, and the region joining them spans 13 bases. The CDR3 runs 15 amino acids, cysteine and phenylalanine included. Only the CDR3 DNA is retained, 45 bases long and in frame from the first base. Looking up the germline V gene (reference sequence) yields CDR1 MNHEY and CDR2 SMNVEV.

The input for sequencing was tumor tissue, taken from a patient who underwent chemoradiotherapy. This chain joins TRBV27 to TRBJ1-5; the D gene lacks a confident call. This receptor was taken from a human donor with HPV-associated anogenital cancer. The DNA reads as follows: TGTGCCAGCAGTTTTGAACCCTCCGGAAATCAGCCCCAGCATTTT. Its coded protein is CASSFEPSGNQPQHF.